A selection of T cell receptor beta chains follows, all from one sample in a study of radiotherapy plus CTLA-4 blockade in lung cancer. Generated by immunoSEQ multiplex PCR, the TCRdb table keeps only in-frame clones and is missing some. Among 25,000 to 35,000 clones listed, about 78% were seen once. Sequenced here: peripheral blood, sampled from a patient treated with radiotherapy plus ipilimumab. The receptors originated from a human donor with non-small cell lung cancer who had stable disease on radiotherapy plus ipilimumab. CDR3s include the opening cysteine and the closing phenylalanine or tryptophan. The D gene is left open where the match is weak. Rows may omit the clone size; those that give it use once, few, many or a size class.

CDR3nt	CDR3aa	abundance	d_gene	v_gene	j_gene
TGTGCCAGCAGCTTAGTACAGGGGCTTGAGGCTTTCTTT	CASSLVQGLEAFF	NA	TRBD1	TRBV13	TRBJ1-1
TGCGCCAGCAGCTTGCTGGGAGGCTCACCCCTCCACTTT	CASSLLGGSPLHF	NA	NA	TRBV5-1	TRBJ1-6
TGCGCCAGCAGGGAGGACCTGGATGAGCAGTTCTTC	CASREDLDEQFF	NA	NA	TRBV5-1	TRBJ2-1
TGTGCCAGCAGCTCCACAGGTATAAATTCACCCCTCCACTTT	CASSSTGINSPLHF	NA	NA	TRBV5-6	TRBJ1-6
TGTGCCAGCAGTGAAATTTTAGGGAATCATGGCTACACCTTC	CASSEILGNHGYTF	NA	NA	TRBV2	TRBJ1-2
TGTGCCCACGGTCGTGGACGGTCGGGCACAGATACGCAGTATTTT	CAHGRGRSGTDTQYF	NA	NA	TRBV2	TRBJ2-3
TGTGCCAGCAGTCTGACTAGCGCGGCCTACAATGAGCAGTTCTTC	CASSLTSAAYNEQFF	few	TRBD2	TRBV5-5	TRBJ2-1
TGTGCCAGCAGCTTGCAGGTTCTAGAGACCCAGTACTTC	CASSLQVLETQYF	NA	NA	TRBV5-5	TRBJ2-5
TGTGCCAGCTCATCCCCGTCAGGAAGTGAAAAACTGTTTTTT	CASSSPSGSEKLFF	few	NA	TRBV5-6	TRBJ1-4
TGTGCCAGCAGCCAAGGACAGGGAAGGCCACCCCTCCACTTT	CASSQGQGRPPLHF	few	TRBD1	TRBV14	TRBJ1-6
TGTGCCAGCAGCTTAAGGAGGAGGGGGACAGCTTATAGCAATCAGCCCCAGCATTTT	CASSLRRRGTAYSNQPQHF	NA	TRBD1	TRBV7-2	TRBJ1-5
TGTGCCAGCCAGCGGGTCACAGATACGCAGTATTTT	CASQRVTDTQYF	NA	NA	TRBV9	TRBJ2-3
TGTGCCAGCAGCTTAGTATCAGCTACCTCTGGAAACACCATATATTTT	CASSLVSATSGNTIYF	NA	NA	TRBV7-2	TRBJ1-3
TGTGCCAGCAGCTTGAAGGGGACAGATACGCAGTATTTT	CASSLKGTDTQYF	NA	NA	TRBV5-4	TRBJ2-3
TGTGCCAGCAGTTGGGGAGCGGGCAATCAGCCCCAGCATTTT	CASSWGAGNQPQHF	NA	NA	TRBV6-5	TRBJ1-5
TGTGCCAGCAGCAGCTACGGACAGGGGAACACCGGGGAGCTGTTTTTT	CASSSYGQGNTGELFF	few	TRBD1	TRBV5-5	TRBJ2-2